This T cell receptor (beta chain) was captured by sequencing in a study of T cell responses to AZD1222 COVID-19 vaccine. The study's findings and limits: Spike-specific TCR breadth and depth both grew after two AZD1222 doses. CD4 TCRs covered the whole spike, strongest at regions 160-218 and 743-854.

V dropped 4 bases and J dropped 10; count of bases not matched to a gene: 8. The CDR3 loop spans 14 amino acids. CDR1 is MNHEY and CDR2 is SVGAGI in the germline V gene. TCRdb keeps only in-frame clones here, not all; method: immunoSEQ multiplex PCR. The sample has more than 95,000 clones; approximately 91% are singletons. This clone was seen more than once but under ten times. Its specificity is not known. This receptor was identified in an adult in good health. The starting material was peripheral blood, obtained on day 0 of AZD1222 vaccination. The chain joins TRBV6-5 to TRBJ1-4; 8 bases line up with TRBD1. The CDR3 here is CASSSRTGFAKLFF. The CDR3 DNA is TGTGCCAGCAGTTCAAGGACAGGGTTTGCAAAACTGTTTTTT.